This is a list of T cell receptor beta chains from one sample in a study of Graves' ophthalmopathy and Graves' hyperthyroidism. MiXCR was run by TCRdb on the multiplex PCR reads, yielding one entry per CDR3 protein. The data show roughly 500,000 distinct CDR3 sequences, 14% seen once. The sample was blood. These TCRs come from a woman aged 30 to 39 with Graves' ophthalmopathy. CDR3s include the opening cysteine and the closing phenylalanine or tryptophan. Each record gives: clone size, V gene, D gene, J gene, CDR3 protein, CDR3 DNA. A D gene is named only where the DNA matches it firmly. The size of a clone is reported for some rows only, either as once, few or many, or as a class for expanded clones.

>-|TRBV3-1|-|TRBJ2-5
CASSPREGDTQYF
TGTGCCAGCAGCCCCAGGGAGGGGGATACCCAGTACTTC
>many|TRBV10-3|-|TRBJ2-5
CAISDTNQETQYF
TGTGCCATCAGTGACACAAACCAAGAGACCCAGTACTTC
>many|TRBV20-1|TRBD1|TRBJ1-2
CSAIRDRTMGYTF
TGCAGTGCAATCCGGGACAGGACTATGGGCTACACCTTC
>many|TRBV28|-|TRBJ1-6
CASSPNGNPPLHF
TGTGCCAGCAGTCCCAATGGGAACCCACCCCTCCACTTT
>many|TRBV11-2|-|TRBJ2-7
CASSLDPVPGYEQYF
TGTGCCAGCAGCTTAGATCCGGTGCCGGGATACGAGCAGTACTTC
>-|TRBV24-1|-|TRBJ2-4
CATSDLRPLAKNIKYF
TGTGCCACCAGTGATCTAAGACCGTTAGCCAAAAACATTAAGTACTTC
>many|TRBV29-1|-|TRBJ2-5
CSVAAGQETQYF
TGCAGCGTTGCGGCGGGGCAAGAGACCCAGTACTTC
>few|TRBV6-1|-|TRBJ2-3
CASSERQRSGVDTQYF
TGTGCCAGCAGTGAACGCCAAAGGTCGGGGGTAGATACGCAGTATTTT
>many|TRBV5-1|TRBD1|TRBJ2-7
CASSLKQGAPYEQYF
TGCGCCAGCAGCCTCAAACAGGGGGCACCCTACGAGCAGTACTTC
>many|TRBV4-1|TRBD2|TRBJ2-5
CASSQDGLAGETQYF
TGCGCCAGCAGCCAAGATGGACTAGCGGGTGAGACCCAGTACTTC